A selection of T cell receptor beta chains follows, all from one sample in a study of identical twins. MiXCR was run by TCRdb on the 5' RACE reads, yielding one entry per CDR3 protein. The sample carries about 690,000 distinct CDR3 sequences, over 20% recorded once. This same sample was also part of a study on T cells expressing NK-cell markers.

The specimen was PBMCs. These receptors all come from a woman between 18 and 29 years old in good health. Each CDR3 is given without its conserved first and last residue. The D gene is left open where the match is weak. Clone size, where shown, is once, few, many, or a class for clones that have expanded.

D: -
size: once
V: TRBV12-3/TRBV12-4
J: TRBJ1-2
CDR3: ASSDRTVKRGYT

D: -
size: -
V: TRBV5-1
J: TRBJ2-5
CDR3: ASSSQEETQY

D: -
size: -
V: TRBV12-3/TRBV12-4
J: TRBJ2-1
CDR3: ASNLGGYNEQF

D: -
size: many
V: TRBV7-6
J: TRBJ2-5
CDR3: ASSLERGTGETQY

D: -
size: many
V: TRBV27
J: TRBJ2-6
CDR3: ASSTVSAGANVLT

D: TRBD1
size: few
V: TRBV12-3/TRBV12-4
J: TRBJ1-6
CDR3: ASSRQGSMRSPLH

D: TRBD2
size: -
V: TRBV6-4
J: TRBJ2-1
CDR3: ASSDRTSGGKLLYNEQF

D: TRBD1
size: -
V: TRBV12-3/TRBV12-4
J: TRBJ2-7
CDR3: ASSLGTGADEQY

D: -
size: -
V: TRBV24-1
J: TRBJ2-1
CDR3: ATSDPPQNEQF

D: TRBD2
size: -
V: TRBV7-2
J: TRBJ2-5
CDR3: ASSLVGLAETQY

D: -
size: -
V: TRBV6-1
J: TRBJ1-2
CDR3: ASSRGTRGYGYT

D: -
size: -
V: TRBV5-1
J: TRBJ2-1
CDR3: ASRQNPNEQF

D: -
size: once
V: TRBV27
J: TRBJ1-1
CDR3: ASLGAVGAF

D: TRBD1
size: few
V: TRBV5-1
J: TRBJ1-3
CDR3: ASSSGQGVSGNTIY

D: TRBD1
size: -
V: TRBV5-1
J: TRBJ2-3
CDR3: ASSIRQGGRTDTQY

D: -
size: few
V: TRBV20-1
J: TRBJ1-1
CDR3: RLAEGAEEAF

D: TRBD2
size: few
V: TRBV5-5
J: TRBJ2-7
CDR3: ASSLGGSSGILYEQY

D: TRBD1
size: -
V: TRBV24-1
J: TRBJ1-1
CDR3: ATSDRQGTEAF

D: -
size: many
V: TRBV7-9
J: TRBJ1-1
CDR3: ASRKGTEAF

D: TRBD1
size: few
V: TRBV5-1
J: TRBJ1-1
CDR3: ASSQGWTGTNTEAF

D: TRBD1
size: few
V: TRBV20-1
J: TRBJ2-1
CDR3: SAFPLRDRVYNEQF

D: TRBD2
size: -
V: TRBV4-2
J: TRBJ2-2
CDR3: ASSPGLAGGPTGELF

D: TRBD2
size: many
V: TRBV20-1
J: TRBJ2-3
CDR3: SAMNPKRGATDTQY

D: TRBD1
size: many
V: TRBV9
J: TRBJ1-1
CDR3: ASSEAKDRDTEAF

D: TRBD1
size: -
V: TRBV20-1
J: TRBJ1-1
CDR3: SARGTGKTF

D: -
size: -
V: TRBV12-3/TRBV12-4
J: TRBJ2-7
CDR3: ASSFLGGSSYEQY

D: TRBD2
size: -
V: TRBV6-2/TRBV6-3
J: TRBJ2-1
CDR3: ASSYRGTSVSDEQF

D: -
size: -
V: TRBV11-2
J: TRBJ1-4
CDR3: ASSSPGEANEKLF

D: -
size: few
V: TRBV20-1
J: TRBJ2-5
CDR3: SARDGGRFEETQY